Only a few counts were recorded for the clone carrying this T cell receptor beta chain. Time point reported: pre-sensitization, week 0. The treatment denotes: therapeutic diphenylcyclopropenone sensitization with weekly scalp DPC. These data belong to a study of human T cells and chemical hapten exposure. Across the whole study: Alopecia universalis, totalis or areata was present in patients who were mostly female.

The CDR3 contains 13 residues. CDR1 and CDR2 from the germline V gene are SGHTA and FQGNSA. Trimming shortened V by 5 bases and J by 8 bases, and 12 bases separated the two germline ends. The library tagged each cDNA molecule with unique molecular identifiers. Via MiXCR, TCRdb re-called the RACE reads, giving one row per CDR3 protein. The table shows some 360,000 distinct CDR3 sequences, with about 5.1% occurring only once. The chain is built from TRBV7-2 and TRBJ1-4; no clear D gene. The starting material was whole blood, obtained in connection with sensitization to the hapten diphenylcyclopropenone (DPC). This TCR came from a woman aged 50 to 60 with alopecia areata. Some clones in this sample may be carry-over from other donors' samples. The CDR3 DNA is TGTGCCAGCAGCCTTGGACGGAAGGAAAAACTGTTTTTT. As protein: CASSLGRKEKLFF.